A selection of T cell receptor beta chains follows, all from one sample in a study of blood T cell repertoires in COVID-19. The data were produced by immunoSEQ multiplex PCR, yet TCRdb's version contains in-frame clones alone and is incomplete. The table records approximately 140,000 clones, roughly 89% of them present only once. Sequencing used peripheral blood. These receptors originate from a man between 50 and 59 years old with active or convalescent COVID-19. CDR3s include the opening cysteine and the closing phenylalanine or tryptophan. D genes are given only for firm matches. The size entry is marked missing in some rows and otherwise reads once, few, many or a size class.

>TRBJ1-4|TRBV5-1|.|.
CASSLDGSLQGQGKLFF
TGCGCCAGCAGCTTGGACGGCTCCCTACAGGGTCAGGGAAAACTGTTTTTT
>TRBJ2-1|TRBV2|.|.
CASANGQHNEQFF
TGTGCCAGCGCCAACGGACAGCACAATGAGCAGTTCTTC
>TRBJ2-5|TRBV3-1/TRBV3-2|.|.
CASSQASQETQYF
TGTGCCAGCAGCCAGGCCAGCCAAGAGACCCAGTACTTC
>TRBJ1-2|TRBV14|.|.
CASSSRLTGGYGYTF
TGTGCCAGCAGCTCGAGACTCACCGGGGGCTATGGCTACACCTTC
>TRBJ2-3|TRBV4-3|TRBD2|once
CASSQDGSGGGTDTQYF
TGCGCCAGCAGCCAAGATGGATCGGGGGGGGGCACAGATACGCAGTATTTT
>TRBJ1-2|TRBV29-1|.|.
CSVEDFLGYTF
TGCAGCGTTGAAGATTTCCTGGGCTACACCTTC
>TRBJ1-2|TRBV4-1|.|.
CASSQDGYGYTF
TGCGCCAGCAGCCAAGACGGGTATGGCTACACCTTC
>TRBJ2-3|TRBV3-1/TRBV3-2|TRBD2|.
CASSPTSGKSDTQYF
TGTGCCAGCAGTCCGACTAGCGGGAAAAGCGATACGCAGTATTTT
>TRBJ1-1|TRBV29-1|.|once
CSVTLQGQNTEAFF
TGCAGCGTAACGCTACAGGGACAGAACACTGAAGCTTTCTTT
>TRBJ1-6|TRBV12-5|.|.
CASGLGGNSPLHF
TGTGCTAGTGGTTTGGGCGGGAATTCACCCCTCCACTTT
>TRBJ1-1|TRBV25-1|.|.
CATYLATEAFF
TGTGCCACCTATCTAGCAACTGAAGCTTTCTTT
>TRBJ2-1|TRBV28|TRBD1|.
CANSDRGDHNEQFF
TGTGCCAACTCAGACAGGGGAGACCATAATGAGCAGTTCTTC
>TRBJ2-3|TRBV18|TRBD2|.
CASSLLAGGTDTQYF
TGTGCCAGCTCCCTCTTAGCGGGAGGGACAGATACGCAGTATTTT
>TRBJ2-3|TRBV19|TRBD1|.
CASSTRDRETDTQYF
TGTGCCAGTAGCACGAGGGACAGGGAGACAGATACGCAGTATTTT
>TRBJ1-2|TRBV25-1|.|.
CASSVYRDYGYTF
TGTGCCAGCAGTGTCTACAGGGACTATGGCTACACCTTC
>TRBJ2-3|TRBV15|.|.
CATSKGRNSYTDTQYF
TGTGCCACCAGTAAGGGGCGGAACAGCTACACAGATACGCAGTATTTT
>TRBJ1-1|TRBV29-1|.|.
CSVEVAGHFF
TGCAGCGTTGAAGTCGCAGGACATTTCTTT
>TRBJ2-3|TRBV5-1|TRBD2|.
CASSLRVFLADLTDTQYF
TGCGCCAGCAGCTTGAGGGTCTTCCTAGCGGACCTCACAGATACGCAGTATTTT
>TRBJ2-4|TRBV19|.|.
CASSMREGAKNIQYF
TGTGCCAGTAGTATGAGGGAAGGGGCCAAAAACATTCAGTACTTC
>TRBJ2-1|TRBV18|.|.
CASSPPLGTAVFF
TGTGCCAGCTCACCACCGTTGGGCACAGCAGTGTTCTTC
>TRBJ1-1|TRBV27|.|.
CASSLVRNTEAFF
TGTGCCAGCAGTTTAGTTAGGAACACTGAAGCTTTCTTT
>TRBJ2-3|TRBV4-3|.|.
CASSQGQGTSDTQYF
TGCGCCAGCAGCCAAGGTCAGGGGACATCCGATACGCAGTATTTT
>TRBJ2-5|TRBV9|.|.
CASSPKLGGGQETQYF
TGTGCCAGCAGCCCCAAATTGGGTGGGGGGCAAGAGACCCAGTACTTC
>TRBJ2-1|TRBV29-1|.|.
CSVELRRDFPNEQFF
TGCAGCGTTGAGTTGAGACGGGACTTTCCCAATGAGCAGTTCTTC
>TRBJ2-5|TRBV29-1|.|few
CSVLRPGTRQETQYF
TGCAGCGTTCTCCGTCCCGGGACAAGACAAGAGACCCAGTACTTC
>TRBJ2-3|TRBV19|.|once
CASSTNLERDSQYF
TGTGCCAGTAGTACAAACCTGGAGAGAGACTCGCAGTATTTT
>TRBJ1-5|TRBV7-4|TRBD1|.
CASSLGTGVQPQHF
TGTGCCAGCAGCTTGGGGACAGGGGTTCAGCCCCAGCATTTT
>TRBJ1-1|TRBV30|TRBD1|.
CALPTGGVAEAFF
TGTGCCTTACCGACAGGGGGCGTTGCTGAAGCTTTCTTT
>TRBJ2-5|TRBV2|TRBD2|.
CASRRGLAGILTQETQYF
TGTGCCAGCAGAAGGGGACTAGCGGGAATTCTGACACAAGAGACCCAGTACTTC
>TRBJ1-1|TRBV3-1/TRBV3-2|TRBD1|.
CASSQRDRLVGTEAFF
TGTGCCAGCAGCCAAAGGGACAGGTTGGTGGGCACTGAAGCTTTCTTT
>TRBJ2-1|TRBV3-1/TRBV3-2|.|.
CASSQDTQSNEQFF
TGTGCCAGCAGCCAAGATACACAGTCCAATGAGCAGTTCTTC
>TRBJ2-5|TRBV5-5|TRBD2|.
CASSLDGRSQETQYF
TGTGCCAGCAGCTTAGACGGGAGGAGCCAAGAGACCCAGTACTTC
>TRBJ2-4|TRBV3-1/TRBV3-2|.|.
CASSQEPGPIAKNIQYF
TGTGCCAGCAGCCAAGAGCCAGGGCCTATAGCCAAAAACATTCAGTACTTC
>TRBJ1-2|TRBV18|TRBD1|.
CASSPAQGAGYGYTF
TGTGCCAGCTCACCGGCGCAGGGGGCGGGCTATGGCTACACCTTC
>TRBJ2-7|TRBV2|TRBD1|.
CASSASRQGAYEQYF
TGTGCCAGCAGTGCCAGCAGACAGGGAGCCTACGAGCAGTACTTC
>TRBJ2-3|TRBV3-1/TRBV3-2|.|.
CASSQGQWDGTDTQYF
TGTGCCAGCAGCCAGGGGCAGTGGGATGGCACAGATACGCAGTATTTT
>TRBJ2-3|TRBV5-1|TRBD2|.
CASSQGLAEPTQYF
TGCGCCAGCAGCCAGGGACTAGCGGAGCCCACGCAGTATTTT
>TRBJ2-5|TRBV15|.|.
CATSRDFGGGGTQYF
TGTGCCACCAGCAGAGATTTCGGGGGAGGGGGGACCCAGTACTTC